This TCR beta chain originates from a study of vaccination and CD4 T cells after COVID-19. The wider study: Cellular stimulation was performed using overlapping spike peptides derived from SARS-CoV-2, HCoV-NL63, HCoV-OC43 and HCoV-229E.

This clonotype was counted a few times. Its antigen remains unidentified. Unmatched junction bases numbered 11, after V lost 2 bases and J lost 5 bases. Germline loops: CDR1 DFQATT, CDR2 SNEGSKA (reference sequence). There are 16 residues in the CDR3. The Oncomine TCR Beta short-read assay generated sequence data from the DNA of cultured CD4+ T cells. MiXCR, applied by TCRdb to the PCR reads, yields one record per CDR3 protein. This repertoire shows about 12,000 distinct CDR3 sequences, 50% found once; its top ten account for nearly 20%. The treatment here: roughly 10-day PBMC culture with coronavirus spike peptide pools or control peptides (ViraFEST assay).

Sequencing was carried out using CD4+ T cells from blood, cultured in vitro. The chain recombines TRBV20-1 with TRBJ2-5; 10 nucleotides line up with TRBD2. This TCR derives from a human donor who had recovered from COVID-19. The CDR3 protein is CSARPTIAGGYETQYF. CDR3 in DNA: TGCAGTGCTAGACCAACGATAGCGGGAGGATACGAGACCCAGTACTTC.